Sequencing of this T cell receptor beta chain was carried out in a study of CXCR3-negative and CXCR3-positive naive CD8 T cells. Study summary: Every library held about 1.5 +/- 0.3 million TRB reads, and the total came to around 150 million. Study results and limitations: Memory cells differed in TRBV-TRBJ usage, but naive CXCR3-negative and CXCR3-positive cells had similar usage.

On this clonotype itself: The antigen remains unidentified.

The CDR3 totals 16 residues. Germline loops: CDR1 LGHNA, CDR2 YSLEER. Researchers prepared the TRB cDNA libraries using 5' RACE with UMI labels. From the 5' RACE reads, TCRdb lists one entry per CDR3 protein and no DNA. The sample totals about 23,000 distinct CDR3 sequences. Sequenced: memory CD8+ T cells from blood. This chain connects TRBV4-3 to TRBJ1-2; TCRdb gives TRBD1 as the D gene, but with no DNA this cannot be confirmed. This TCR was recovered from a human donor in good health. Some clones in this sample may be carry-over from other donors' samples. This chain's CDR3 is CASSQESRALLGGYTF.